The clone carrying this TCR beta chain occurred a few times. A single record per CDR3 protein comes from TCRdb applying MiXCR to the RT-PCR reads. The table lists 500,000 to 600,000 distinct CDR3 sequences, about 11% of them singletons. The CDR3 runs 12 residues. Germline values: CDR1 DFQATT, CDR2 SNEGSKA (reference sequence). V dropped 3 bases and J dropped 8 bases, with 13 bases sitting between them. This entry comes from a study of response to subunit inactivated influenza vaccine. These data were likewise used in another study, on T cells expressing NK-cell markers. That paper adds: In generating TCR beta cDNA, 5'RACE template switching with UMIs was used. Researchers got TCR beta repertoires out of sorted CD3+CD56+NKG2C+, CD3+CD56+NKG2C- and CD3+CD56-NKG2C+ T cells. There were seven HCMV-seropositive donors and one seronegative donor among the eight sequenced.

The clonotype originates from a man aged 50 or older who received an inactivated influenza vaccine. Sequencing was performed on PBMCs from blood, taken on the day of vaccination. V is TRBV20-1 and J is TRBJ1-2, with a possible D match to TRBD1 (5 bases). The CDR3 loop is CSARRGNAGYTF. CDR3 DNA sequence: TGCAGTGCTAGGCGGGGCAACGCGGGCTACACCTTC.